This T cell receptor beta chain was sequenced for a study of human T cells and chemical hapten exposure. A few counts support this clonotype. Documented time point: pre-sensitization, week 0. The sample's treatment: therapeutic diphenylcyclopropenone sensitization with weekly scalp DPC. TCRdb ran MiXCR on the RACE reads and lists one entry per CDR3 protein. The profile covers about 92,000 distinct CDR3 sequences, with roughly a tenth appearing a single time and roughly 3.5% taken by the ten largest. Trimming left V 0 bases short and J 1 base short, with 12 bases between. Germline assignment: CDR1 LGHNA and CDR2 YSLEER. This CDR3 has 16 residues.

This chain connects TRBV4-3 to TRBJ2-5; perhaps TRBD2 as D (6 bases). This sequence was found in a woman in her thirties or forties with alopecia areata. Some clones in this sample may be carry-over from other donors' samples. Source: whole blood, taken in connection with sensitization to the hapten diphenylcyclopropenone (DPC). The CDR3 DNA is TGCGCCAGCAGCCAAGAAGGGCGGGGATCCCAAGAGACCCAGTACTTC. Encoded protein: CASSQEGRGSQETQYF.